This T cell receptor beta chain was documented in a study of blood T cell repertoires in COVID-19 (TCRdb year 2020). About the full investigation: The collaborator samples originated in the United States, Italy and Spain and spanned the acute and convalescent phases of COVID-19. The prospective study material was composed of cDNA or gDNA derived from T cells, B-cell-depleted T cells, or PBMCs. Subjects who had been exposed to COVID-19, were actively infected with it, or had recovered from it provided the deeply sampled blood TCRbeta repertoires that made up the dataset. The repertoires were released in a freely available public database intended as a resource for research on the immune response to SARS-CoV-2. Samples were obtained from the ongoing ImmuneRACE study (first 160 participants) and from about 1,300 subjects provided by 6 global collaborators. Sample metadata almost always included a de-identified subject ID, COVID-19 status, age in years and sex. Where HLA class I and class II types were available, the types were taken from metadata supplied by the sample provider, not from assay-based typing. Results the study describes overall, beyond this receptor: The amount of clinical and demographic metadata varied by source and participant and was provided uncurated.

The collaborating institutions used their own protocols to collect whole blood in K2EDTA tubes. For TCRbeta analysis, collaborator samples were shipped as frozen whole blood, as isolated PBMCs, or as DNA extracted from either sample type. Notes on this clone: Its antigen has not been determined. No base qualities exist here, and no much larger clone lies one base off it.

TCRbeta CDR3 regions were amplified from genomic DNA by means of the immunoSEQ Assay, a bias-controlled multiplex PCR. Concerning the study's data processing: The number of nucleated cells in each sample was estimated from the amplification of reference gene primers within the assay. To quantify the absolute abundance of each unique TCRbeta CDR3 rearrangement, sequence reads were collapsed and filtered. Productive Simpson clonality was computed per sample as the square root of Simpson's diversity index over productive rearrangements. TCRdb re-hosts the immuneACCESS table, in-frame sequences only. Its copies lack some clones; in the studies checked, an unresolved V gene accounts for under half of them, and the cause for the rest is not known. V and J calls and clone size are those listed in that table; D and trimming were worked out from the DNA. In all, the sample holds about 210,000 clones, and 80% to 90% of those were seen once. 8% to 10% of the sample is held by the ten biggest clonotypes.

The germline V gene (reference sequence) sets CDR1 to LNHDA and CDR2 to SQIVND. V drops 3 bases and J drops 5 bases, leaving 3 bases in between. Including the terminal cysteine and phenylalanine, the CDR3 comprises 11 residues. Left in the record is the CDR3 DNA by itself, 33 bases read in frame from the first base. Input material: peripheral blood. The sequence was collected from a woman between 45 and 65 years old with acute or convalescent COVID-19. Rearrangement joined TRBV19 to TRBJ2-3; the D segment cannot be called with confidence. The DNA sequence is given as TGTGCCAGTAGTATCCGAGATACGCAGTATTTT. It encodes CASSIRDTQYF.